The 22 T cell receptor beta chains reported below all come from one sample, sequenced in a study of technical replicates of blood from several donors. The data were produced by immunoSEQ multiplex PCR, yet TCRdb's version contains in-frame clones alone and is incomplete. The sample has approximately 92,000 clones, 95% seen once; the top ten hold around 0.3%. The material sequenced was T cells isolated from PBMCs. Receptor source: a human donor in good health.

The chain links TRBV9 to TRBJ1-3; no definite D call. This CDR3 contains 17 residues. Germline V gene sequence: CDR1 SGDLS, CDR2 YYNGEE. The V and J ends lost 3 bases and 2 bases respectively, with 18 bases between them. The CDR3 spells CASSALTEGSAGNTIYF. The DNA for the CDR3 is TGTGCCAGCAGCGCACTAACTGAGGGATCGGCTGGAAACACCATATATTTT.

This clone appeared a few times. The genes are TRBV6-1 and TRBJ2-2; TRBD1 might be the D (6 bases). The CDR3 extends over 14 amino acids. The germline CDR1 and CDR2 sequences are MNHNS and SASEGT. The germline V and J ends were trimmed by 4 bases and 6 bases, with 12 bases remaining between them. CDR3 in amino acids: CASSGGTIPGELFF. In DNA, the CDR3 is TGTGCCAGCAGTGGGGGGACAATTCCCGGGGAGCTGTTTTTT.

The rearrangement uses TRBV6-1 and TRBJ2-5; TRBD2 is a possible D gene (5 bases). This CDR3 is built from 14 residues. V lost 7 bases to trimming and J lost 1 base, with 13 bases between them. The germline gives CDR1 MNHNS, CDR2 SASEGT. This CDR3 is CASTRAASQETQYF. The CDR3 DNA reads TGTGCCAGCACCCGAGCGGCCTCCCAAGAGACCCAGTACTTC.

The gene calls are TRBV9 and TRBJ2-3; maybe TRBD1 (5 bases). Trimming removed 4 bases from V and 2 bases from J, with 11 bases in between. Germline CDR1 and CDR2: SGDLS and YYNGEE. The CDR3 has 14 residues. The CDR3 region is CASSSTGYTDTQYF. DNA of the CDR3: TGTGCCAGCAGCTCTACAGGCTACACAGATACGCAGTATTTT.

The V and J genes are TRBV27 and TRBJ2-7, with no clear D. The CDR3 is 12 amino acids. Looked up from germline, CDR1 is MNHEY and CDR2 is SMNVEV (reference sequence). Trimming pared 5 bases from V and 3 bases from J, leaving 8 bases between. In nucleotides, the CDR3 is TGTGCCAGCAGTGACTCTAGCTACGAGCAGTACTTC. It specifies CASSDSSYEQYF.

This sequence joins TRBV2 and TRBJ2-5; 9 bases line up with TRBD1. Germline trimming cut 8 bases from V and 3 bases from J; bases unmatched to any gene: 13. Germline CDR1 SNHLY, CDR2 FYNNEI. The CDR3 runs to 16 residues. CDR3: CASGSWTGAEEETQYF. Written as DNA, the CDR3 is TGTGCCAGCGGGTCTTGGACAGGGGCCGAGGAAGAGACCCAGTACTTC.

The rearrangement links TRBV13 to TRBJ2-7, with TRBD2 as a possible D gene (5 bases). This CDR3 is 16 amino acids long. Trimming pared 0 bases from V and 3 bases from J, leaving 15 bases between. Per germline, CDR1 PRHDT and CDR2 FYEKMQ (reference sequence). Written as DNA, the CDR3 is TGTGCCAGCAGCTTAGGGCCGGCGGAGGCTCGCTACGAGCAGTACTTC. It is translated as CASSLGPAEARYEQYF.

The rearrangement joins TRBV4-3 to TRBJ2-1, with D maybe TRBD2 (5 bases). Trimming removed 0 bases at V and 0 bases at J, with 6 bases between. The CDR3 consists of 15 residues. The germline V gene encodes CDR1 LGHNA and CDR2 YSLEER. CDR3 residues: CASSQEAVSYNEQFF. The DNA of the CDR3 is TGCGCCAGCAGCCAAGAAGCGGTCTCCTACAATGAGCAGTTCTTC.

V is TRBV27 and J is TRBJ1-1, with D possibly matching TRBD1 (5 bases). Trimming pared 6 bases from V and 4 bases from J, leaving 15 bases between. Germline CDR1 MNHEY, CDR2 SMNVEV (reference sequence). This CDR3 spans 14 amino acids. DNA of the CDR3: TGTGCCAGCAGCCCAAGTCGGGGGATCACTGAAGCTTTCTTT. Translating gives CASSPSRGITEAFF.

The chain carries TRBV18 and TRBJ1-4; a possible D gene is TRBD1 (6 bases). With 8 bases removed from V and 0 bases from J, the gap between germline ends came to 19 bases. The germline CDR1 and CDR2 sequences are KGHSH and LQKENI. The CDR3 totals 17 residues. CDR3 region: CASAQGYPLATNEKLFF. The CDR3, as DNA: TGTGCCAGCGCCCAGGGGTATCCCCTAGCAACTAATGAAAAACTGTTTTTT.

The chain links TRBV28 to TRBJ2-7; TRBD1 matches at 8 bases. Germline CDR1 reads MDHEN; CDR2 reads SYDVKM. The CDR3 sequence is 13 residues long. V was clipped by 5 bases and J by 5 bases; unmatched bases: 5. The CDR3 loop is CASSLQGAHEQYF. CDR3 sequence (DNA): TGTGCCAGCAGTCTTCAGGGGGCCCACGAGCAGTACTTC.

Only one count was recorded for this clone. The chain is built from TRBV7-8 and TRBJ2-5, with 11 bases aligning to TRBD2. Germline assignment: CDR1 SGHVS and CDR2 FQNEAQ. CDR3 length: 18 residues. The junction had 13 bases not matched to a gene; V was cut back by 5 bases and J by 2 bases. The CDR3 sequence is CASSRGTSGFLGQETQYF. The CDR3 nucleotides read TGTGCCAGCAGCCGCGGGACTAGCGGTTTTCTAGGGCAAGAGACCCAGTACTTC.

The V and J genes are TRBV15 and TRBJ1-1; D might be TRBD1 (6 bases). CDR3 length: 20 residues. With 1 base removed from V and 4 bases from J, the gap between germline ends came to 28 bases. The germline V gene encodes CDR1 LNHNV and CDR2 YYDKDF (reference sequence). The CDR3 protein is CATSRGIALSGQGGSTEAFF. The DNA of the CDR3 is TGTGCCACCAGCAGAGGAATTGCCCTGTCCGGGCAAGGGGGAAGCACTGAAGCTTTCTTT.

V usage is TRBV2 and J usage is TRBJ2-3; a possible D gene is TRBD2 (6 bases). Trimming took off 6 bases at V and 3 bases at J, with 19 bases between the two ends. The CDR3 has 16 residues. CDR1 and CDR2 (germline): SNHLY, FYNNEI. CDR3 coding DNA: TGTGCCAGCAGGGATACCCTAGCGAAGTATACAGATACGCAGTATTTT. Protein product: CASRDTLAKYTDTQYF.

This chain links TRBV27 with TRBJ1-1; 9 nucleotides line up with TRBD1. The V gene end was trimmed by 5 bases and the J gene end by 5 bases; junction bases not matched to a gene: 6. CDR1 MNHEY and CDR2 SMNVEV come from the germline V gene (reference sequence). The CDR3 has 14 amino acids. CDR3 DNA: TGTGCCAGCAGTGAACAGGGGGCGGTAACTGAAGCTTTCTTT. Amino acids: CASSEQGAVTEAFF.

The J gene is TRBJ2-1, the V gene TRBV25-1, with 8 bases fitting TRBD1. Germline V gene lookup returns CDR1 MGHDK and CDR2 SYGVNS. This CDR3 region has 17 residues. After removal of 3 bases from V and 5 bases from J, the junction contained 12 bases not matched to a gene. CDR3 nucleotides: TGTGCCAGCAGTGAGCTAACGACAGGGGTCGTGGACAATGAGCAGTTCTTC. Protein product: CASSELTTGVVDNEQFF.

The chain recombines TRBV7-2 with TRBJ2-1; 9 bases align to TRBD2. The CDR3 consists of 16 residues. V was pared by 4 bases and J by 6 bases, with 10 bases of the junction left unmatched. CDR1 is SGHTA, CDR2 FQGNSA, per germline. In DNA form, the CDR3 reads TGTGCCAGCAGCTCGACTAGCGGAGGGGCCCGCAATGAGCAGTTCTTC. As protein: CASSSTSGGARNEQFF.

The chain is built from TRBV29-1 and TRBJ2-7; TRBD1 matches at 7 bases. J lost 2 bases, V lost 4 bases, and 5 bases had no gene match. This CDR3 has 13 residues. Germline V CDR1 and CDR2: SQVTM, ANQGSEA. CDR3 region: CSVGAGGTYEQYF. For the CDR3, the DNA is TGCAGCGTTGGGGCAGGGGGTACCTACGAGCAGTACTTC.

A single count supports this clone. The chain links TRBV5-4 to TRBJ1-4; D is unclear. Germline CDR1 SGHNT, CDR2 YYREEE (reference sequence). This CDR3 comprises 13 residues. Trimming took off 2 bases at V and 7 bases at J, with 9 bases between the two ends. CDR3 loop: CASSLGAAEKLFF. The CDR3 DNA reads TGTGCCAGCAGCTTAGGTGCGGCTGAAAAACTGTTTTTT.

The V gene is TRBV18, the J gene TRBJ2-5, with D hard to call. Germline loops: CDR1 KGHSH, CDR2 LQKENI. The CDR3 loop spans 14 amino acids. With 0 bases removed from V and 5 bases from J, the gap between germline ends came to 10 bases. The CDR3 is CASSPPSMRETQYF. The CDR3 DNA is TGTGCCAGCTCACCACCCAGTATGCGGGAGACCCAGTACTTC.

With regard to this clone: The same CDR3 can be traced to other DNA sequences in this sample. This chain joins TRBV5-1 and TRBJ2-1; 7 nucleotides agree with TRBD2. The CDR3 loop spans 16 amino acids. The germline V gene encodes CDR1 SGHRS and CDR2 YFSETQ. V was pared by 0 bases and J by 0 bases, with 3 bases of the junction left unmatched. The CDR3 nucleotides are TGCGCCAGCAGCTTGGCCGGCGGGAGCTCCTACAATGAGCAGTTCTTC. This translates into CASSLAGGSSYNEQFF.

A single count supports this clone. The genes are TRBV9 and TRBJ2-7; D perhaps matches TRBD2 (5 bases). V lost 3 bases, J lost 3 bases, and 10 bases lay in between. Germline CDR1 and CDR2: SGDLS and YYNGEE. CDR3 size: 13 residues. CDR3 region: CASSAGINYEQYF. Written as DNA, the CDR3 is TGTGCCAGCAGCGCCGGGATCAACTACGAGCAGTACTTC.